This T cell receptor (beta chain) came from a study of CD8 T cells in ankylosing spondylitis. Study-level points and caveats: One TCR beta motif, made up of roughly 8 highly homologous variants, appeared characteristic of ankylosing spondylitis blood.

Of note for this clonotype: Its antigen remains unidentified.

The ends lost 3 bases at V and 5 bases at J; junction bases unmatched: 6. The CDR3 spans 15 residues. Generation of TCR beta libraries employed quantitative 5'-RACE incorporating molecular barcodes. TCRdb re-derived calls from the 5' RACE reads in MiXCR, one entry per CDR3 protein. The sample lists about 540,000 distinct CDR3 sequences, roughly an eighth seen once, with about 6.8% in the top ten. The rearrangement joins TRBV12-3 or TRBV12-4 to TRBJ1-1, with TRBD1 matching over 10 bases. The TCR originated in a male donor with ankylosing spondylitis. The sample consisted of blood, either unsorted or a sorted T cell fraction (not recorded which). This CDR3 reads CASSLTGGKETEAFF. The CDR3 nucleotides are TGTGCCAGCAGTTTGACAGGGGGCAAAGAAACTGAAGCTTTCTTT.